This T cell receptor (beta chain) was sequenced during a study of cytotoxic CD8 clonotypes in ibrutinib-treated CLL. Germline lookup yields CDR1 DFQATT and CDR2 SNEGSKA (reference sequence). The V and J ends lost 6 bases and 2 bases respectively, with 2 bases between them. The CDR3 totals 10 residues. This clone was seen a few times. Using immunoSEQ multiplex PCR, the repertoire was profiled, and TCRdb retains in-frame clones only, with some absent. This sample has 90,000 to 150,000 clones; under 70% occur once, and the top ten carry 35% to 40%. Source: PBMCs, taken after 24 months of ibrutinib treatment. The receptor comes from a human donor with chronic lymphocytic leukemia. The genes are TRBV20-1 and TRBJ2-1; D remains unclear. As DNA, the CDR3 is TGCAGTGCACCCTACAATGAGCAGTTCTTC. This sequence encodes CSAPYNEQFF.